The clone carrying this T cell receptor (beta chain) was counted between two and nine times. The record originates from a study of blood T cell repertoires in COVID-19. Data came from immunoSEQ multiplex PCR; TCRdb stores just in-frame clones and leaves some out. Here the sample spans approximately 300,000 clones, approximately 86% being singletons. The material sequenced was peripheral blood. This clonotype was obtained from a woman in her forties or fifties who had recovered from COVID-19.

CDR3 nucleotides: TGCGCCAGCAGCCAAGATCCGGGGGGCTCGAGGGGAGAGACCCAGTACTTC. It encodes CASSQDPGGSRGETQYF. J is TRBJ2-5 and V is TRBV4-1, with TRBD2 as a possible D gene (7 bases). CDR1 is MGHRA, CDR2 YSYEKL, per germline. The CDR3 runs 17 residues. Trimming left V 0 bases short and J 4 bases short, with 18 bases between.